These 16 T cell receptor beta chains were all obtained from the same sample, sequenced in a study of cytomegalovirus exposure and HLA in healthy donors. The PCR ran on 60 Vbeta and 13 Jbeta primers. TCRdb's copy holds only in-frame clones and misses some; the assay was immunoSEQ multiplex PCR. This table has roughly 120,000 clones, about 80% appearing once. Material: PBMCs. All receptors derive from a human donor in good health.

The rearrangement uses TRBV29-1 and TRBJ2-5; D call uncertain. This CDR3 has 11 residues. Germline loops: CDR1 SQVTM, CDR2 ANQGSEA. Deletions cut 8 bases from V and 4 bases from J, with 11 bases between. CDR3 in amino acids: CSFRQPETQYF. CDR3 nucleotides: TGCAGCTTCCGACAACCAGAGACCCAGTACTTC.

As concerns this clone: The junction does not match germline at one end; this may be a read error. The chain uses TRBV7-7 and TRBJ2-7; TRBD1 matches at 8 bases. The V gene's germline CDR1 is SSHAT and CDR2 FNYEAQ (reference sequence). This CDR3 spans 13 amino acids. CDR3 DNA sequence: TGTGCTAGCAGCCCTGGACAGGGTTACGAGCAGTACTTC. This gives the protein CASSPGQGYEQYF.

The chain links TRBV6-1 to TRBJ2-5; 8 nucleotides match TRBD2. V lost 0 bases and J lost 5; bases outside the gene matches: 11. Germline CDR1 and CDR2: MNHNS and SASEGT. The CDR3 is 17 residues long. CDR3 coding DNA: TGTGCCAGCAGTGAAGCGCTAAGGCTAGCGGGTCTGGAGACCCAGTACTTC. It yields the protein CASSEALRLAGLETQYF.

This chain links TRBV7-2 with TRBJ1-1, with a tentative D call TRBD1 (5 bases). Trimming removed 5 bases at V and 4 bases at J, with 14 bases between. The CDR3 is 14 amino acids. Per the germline V gene, CDR1 is SGHTA and CDR2 is FQGNSA. DNA of the CDR3: TGTGCCAGCAGCCAAATGCAGGGTTCCACTGAAGCTTTCTTT. Its translation: CASSQMQGSTEAFF.

The chain joins TRBV19 to TRBJ2-1; maybe TRBD2 (6 bases). CDR3 length: 17 residues. Looked up from germline, CDR1 is LNHDA and CDR2 is SQIVND (reference sequence). Trimming took off 3 bases at V and 1 base at J, with 16 bases between the two ends. The CDR3 here is CASSIMGEAESYNEQFF. DNA for the CDR3: TGTGCCAGTAGTATTATGGGGGAGGCCGAATCCTACAATGAGCAGTTCTTC.

The chain carries TRBV7-9 and TRBJ2-5, with a tentative D call TRBD1 (5 bases). CDR1 and CDR2 from the germline V gene are SEHNR and FQNEAQ (reference sequence). The CDR3 is made up of 11 amino acids. The V end was cut by 8 bases, the J end by 5 bases, with 9 bases between. Here the CDR3 DNA reads TGTGCCAGCGGGGCCGCCGAGACCCAGTACTTC. It specifies CASGAAETQYF.

The rearrangement uses TRBV18 and TRBJ2-5, with a weak D call TRBD1 (6 bases). The V gene's germline CDR1 is KGHSH and CDR2 LQKENI. V lost 2 bases and J lost 2, with 9 bases in between. CDR3 length equals 14 residues. CDR3 sequence: CASSPSGQQETQYF. CDR3 bases: TGTGCCAGCTCACCATCTGGACAGCAAGAGACCCAGTACTTC.

This rearrangement joins TRBV9 to TRBJ1-6; the D is unclear. Trimming left V 2 bases short and J 9 bases short, with 12 bases between. In germline, CDR1 is SGDLS, CDR2 YYNGEE. CDR3 length: 14 amino acids. For the CDR3, the DNA is TGTGCCAGCAGCGTGTCGGACGGGAGTTCACCCCTCCACTTT. Protein sequence: CASSVSDGSSPLHF.

This clone was recorded only once. This chain links TRBV7-2 with TRBJ2-5; 9 bases match TRBD1. The germline gives CDR1 SGHTA, CDR2 FQGNSA. The CDR3 length is 14 residues. After removal of 7 bases from V and 4 bases from J, the junction contained 7 bases not matched to a gene. CDR3 sequence: CASMRQGGSETQYF. Written as DNA, the CDR3 is TGTGCCAGCATGAGACAGGGGGGATCAGAGACCCAGTACTTC. The full variable domain, its missing parts supplied by reference TRBV7-2 and TRBJ2-5, is GAGVSQSPSNKVTEKGKDVELRCDPISGHTALYWYRQSLGQGLEFLIYFQGNSAPDKSGLPSDRFSAERTGGSVSTLTIQRTQQEDSAVYLCASMRQGGSETQYFGPGTRLLVL.

In its sample, this clone was seen a few times. The chain links TRBV25-1 to TRBJ2-5; weak D call: TRBD2 (5 bases). The CDR3 has 14 amino acids. Germline loops: CDR1 MGHDK, CDR2 SYGVNS. Trimming removed 7 bases at V and 5 bases at J, with 17 bases between. CDR3 nucleotide sequence: TGTGCCAGCACTCCCCTGGACTCCCGGGAGACCCAGTACTTC. Residues: CASTPLDSRETQYF.

This clone has more than one count but fewer than ten. The chain carries TRBV27 and TRBJ2-3; 9 positions agree with TRBD1. Germline values: CDR1 MNHEY, CDR2 SMNVEV (reference sequence). The V segment lost 4 bases and the J segment 0 bases; nucleotides outside the gene matches: 5. There are 16 residues in the CDR3. This CDR3 is CASSSFGQGSTDTQYF. Written as DNA, the CDR3 is TGTGCCAGCAGTTCCTTTGGACAGGGGAGCACAGATACGCAGTATTTT.

This clone was seen a handful of times. The chain is built from TRBV5-1 and TRBJ1-4, with D unresolved. Between the trimmed V and J ends, which lost 3 bases and 5 bases, there was a span of 14 bases. The CDR3 is made up of 15 amino acids. CDR1 is SGHRS, CDR2 YFSETQ, per germline. In DNA, the CDR3 is TGCGCCAGCAGCTACTCTTTAGAGGTGAATGAAAAACTGTTTTTT. The encoded protein is CASSYSLEVNEKLFF.

V usage is TRBV7-8 and J usage is TRBJ2-2, with 7 bases aligning to TRBD2. Germline V gene data show CDR1 as SGHVS and CDR2 as FQNEAQ. CDR3 length: 18 amino acids. The J segment lost 4 bases and the V segment lost 5 bases, leaving 16 bases of the junction unmatched. This chain's CDR3 is CASSPQSPGGWSTGELFF. CDR3 DNA: TGTGCCAGCAGCCCACAGTCCCCGGGGGGATGGAGCACCGGGGAGCTGTTTTTT.

The J gene is TRBJ1-1, the V gene TRBV9; TRBD1 agrees at 7 bases. Trimming removed 4 bases from V and 5 bases from J; junction bases left unmatched: 8. This CDR3 spans 14 amino acids. Germline assignment: CDR1 SGDLS and CDR2 YYNGEE. The chain's CDR3 is CASSPTGRLTEAFF. CDR3 DNA sequence: TGTGCCAGCAGCCCGACAGGGCGGTTAACTGAAGCTTTCTTT.

The rearrangement links TRBV21-1 to TRBJ1-5; the D call TRBD1 from the table was never checked on the DNA. TRBV21-1 is shown as a pseudogene. The CDR3 runs 17 residues. The CDR3 sequence: CASSPRTGPYSNQPQHF. The CDR3 coding sequence is TGTGCCAGCAGCCCCCGGACAGGGCCGTATAGCAATCAGCCCCAGCATTTT.

The chain couples TRBV6-1 to TRBJ2-5; the D is unclear. The CDR3 length is 13 residues. The V and J ends lost 4 bases and 2 bases respectively, with 8 bases between them. Germline-derived CDR1 and CDR2 are MNHNS and SASEGT. The CDR3 loop is CASSVVSQETQYF. The CDR3 DNA reads as TGTGCCAGCAGTGTTGTCAGTCAAGAGACCCAGTACTTC.